This entry features one T cell receptor (beta chain) sequence. The antigen remains undetermined. A much bigger clone sits one base away, suggesting this may be a read error. The V end was cut by 5 bases, the J end by 6 bases, with 22 bases between. The germline gives CDR1 MNHNS, CDR2 SASEGT. The CDR3 runs to 17 residues. The sample comes from a study of liver allograft versus peripheral blood T cells. Looking at the study overall: Intrahepatic T cell receptor repertoires from transplanted livers were compared against repertoires in recipients' peripheral blood. General study points: Liver allograft T cell receptor repertoires were reported to differ from peripheral blood repertoires.

TCRdb re-derived calls from the reads in MiXCR, one entry per CDR3 protein. Counted here are some 9,000 distinct CDR3 sequences, 20% occurring once; the ten biggest clones make up around 5.4%. The receptor's source is a human patient who had a liver transplant. Some T cells may be the graft donor's. The chain recombines TRBV6-1 with TRBJ1-4; the D gene is possibly TRBD1 (6 bases). In DNA form, the CDR3 reads TGTGCCAGCAGTAGTAACCCTACAGGGCAGTGGGATGAAAAACTGTTTTTT. This gives the protein CASSSNPTGQWDEKLFF.